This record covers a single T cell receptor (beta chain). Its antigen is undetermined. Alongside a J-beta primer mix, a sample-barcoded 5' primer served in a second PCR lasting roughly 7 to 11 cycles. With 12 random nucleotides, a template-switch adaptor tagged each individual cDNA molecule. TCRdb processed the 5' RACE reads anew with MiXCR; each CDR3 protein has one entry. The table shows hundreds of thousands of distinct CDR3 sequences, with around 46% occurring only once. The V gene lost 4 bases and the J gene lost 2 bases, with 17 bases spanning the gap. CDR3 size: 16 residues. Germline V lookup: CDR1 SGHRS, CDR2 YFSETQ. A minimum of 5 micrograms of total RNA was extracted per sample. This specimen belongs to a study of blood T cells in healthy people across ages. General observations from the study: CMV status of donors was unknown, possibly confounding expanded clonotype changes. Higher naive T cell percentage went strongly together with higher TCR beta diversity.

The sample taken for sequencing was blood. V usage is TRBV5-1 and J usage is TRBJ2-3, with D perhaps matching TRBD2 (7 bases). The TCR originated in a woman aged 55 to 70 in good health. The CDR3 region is CASSPGLPGATDTQYF. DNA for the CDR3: TGCGCCAGCAGCCCGGGACTACCGGGGGCCACAGATACGCAGTATTTT.